A selection of T cell receptor beta chains follows, all from one sample in a study of shared clonotypes between healthy human individuals. Measured with immunoSEQ multiplex PCR; TCRdb has only the in-frame clones, and not every one. The table lists a few hundred thousand clones, less than 98% of them singletons. Source material: naive CD4+ T cells sorted from blood. Receptors were obtained from a woman in her 30s in good health. CDR3s include the opening cysteine and the closing phenylalanine or tryptophan. Each record gives: clone size, J gene, D gene, V gene, CDR3 length, CDR3 protein, CDR3 DNA. D genes are given only for firm matches. For some rows the clone size is stated as once, few or many, or as a class when expanded; others skip it.

clone size: once
J gene: TRBJ2-1
D gene: -
V gene: TRBV29-1
CDR3 length: 12
CDR3 protein: CSVARTWREQFF
CDR3 DNA: TGCAGCGTTGCCAGAACTTGGCGGGAGCAGTTCTTC

clone size: -
J gene: TRBJ1-5
D gene: -
V gene: TRBV5-1
CDR3 length: 15
CDR3 protein: CASSFISGAGEPQHF
CDR3 DNA: TGCGCCAGCAGCTTTATCTCCGGTGCTGGGGAGCCCCAGCATTTT

clone size: -
J gene: TRBJ2-2
D gene: TRBD1
V gene: TRBV2
CDR3 length: 17
CDR3 protein: CASSGGSWGQTTGELFF
CDR3 DNA: TGTGCCAGCAGTGGAGGATCCTGGGGACAGACGACCGGGGAGCTGTTTTTT

clone size: -
J gene: TRBJ1-5
D gene: TRBD1
V gene: TRBV11-2
CDR3 length: 15
CDR3 protein: CASSLARDRNQPQHF
CDR3 DNA: TGTGCCAGCAGCTTAGCACGGGACAGGAATCAGCCCCAGCATTTT

clone size: -
J gene: TRBJ1-1
D gene: -
V gene: TRBV19
CDR3 length: 14
CDR3 protein: CASSIGTAPRYAFF
CDR3 DNA: TGTGCCAGTAGTATAGGGACAGCCCCCAGGTATGCTTTCTTT

clone size: -
J gene: TRBJ2-7
D gene: -
V gene: TRBV6-4
CDR3 length: 11
CDR3 protein: CASSDTDEQYF
CDR3 DNA: TGTGCCAGCAGTGACACGGACGAGCAGTACTTC

clone size: -
J gene: TRBJ2-7
D gene: -
V gene: TRBV28
CDR3 length: 13
CDR3 protein: CASSLEGRGVQYF
CDR3 DNA: TGTGCCAGCAGTTTAGAGGGGCGAGGAGTGCAGTACTTC

clone size: -
J gene: TRBJ2-5
D gene: -
V gene: TRBV7-7
CDR3 length: 13
CDR3 protein: CASSMDLQETQYF
CDR3 DNA: TGTGCCAGCAGCATGGACCTACAAGAGACCCAGTACTTC

clone size: -
J gene: TRBJ2-1
D gene: TRBD2
V gene: TRBV13
CDR3 length: 19
CDR3 protein: CASDPIGLAGGRAYNEQFF
CDR3 DNA: TGTGCCAGCGATCCTATCGGACTAGCGGGAGGGCGTGCCTACAATGAGCAGTTCTTC

clone size: -
J gene: TRBJ1-2
D gene: -
V gene: TRBV19
CDR3 length: 16
CDR3 protein: CASSILRRTYNYGYTF
CDR3 DNA: TGTGCCAGTAGTATTCTCCGACGCACTTATAACTATGGCTACACCTTC

clone size: -
J gene: TRBJ2-3
D gene: TRBD1
V gene: TRBV5-1
CDR3 length: 14
CDR3 protein: CASNGQGRTDTQYF
CDR3 DNA: TGCGCCAGCAACGGACAGGGTCGCACAGATACGCAGTATTTT

clone size: -
J gene: TRBJ2-7
D gene: TRBD2
V gene: TRBV27
CDR3 length: 16
CDR3 protein: CASGETWTSVTYEQYF
CDR3 DNA: TGTGCCAGCGGGGAAACTTGGACTAGCGTAACCTACGAGCAGTACTTC

clone size: -
J gene: TRBJ1-2
D gene: -
V gene: TRBV28
CDR3 length: 13
CDR3 protein: CASSLLDFYGYTF
CDR3 DNA: TGTGCCAGCAGTTTACTAGATTTCTATGGCTACACCTTC

clone size: -
J gene: TRBJ1-6
D gene: -
V gene: TRBV18
CDR3 length: 16
CDR3 protein: CASSPYSAQNNSPLHF
CDR3 DNA: TGTGCCAGCTCCCCGTACAGCGCACAGAATAATTCACCCCTCCACTTT

clone size: -
J gene: TRBJ2-7
D gene: -
V gene: TRBV25-1
CDR3 length: 15
CDR3 protein: CASSATGEVPYEQYF
CDR3 DNA: TGTGCCAGCAGCGCTACAGGGGAGGTCCCCTACGAGCAGTACTTC

clone size: -
J gene: TRBJ2-1
D gene: TRBD2
V gene: TRBV27
CDR3 length: 16
CDR3 protein: CASRQHPGTSANEQFF
CDR3 DNA: TGTGCCAGCAGGCAGCACCCCGGGACTAGCGCCAATGAGCAGTTCTTC

clone size: -
J gene: TRBJ2-7
D gene: TRBD2
V gene: TRBV7-9
CDR3 length: 15
CDR3 protein: CASSGGTSGRSEQYF
CDR3 DNA: TGTGCCAGCAGCGGGGGGACTAGCGGGCGGAGCGAGCAGTACTTC

clone size: -
J gene: TRBJ2-7
D gene: TRBD1
V gene: TRBV6-6
CDR3 length: 14
CDR3 protein: CASRGTGDVYEQYF
CDR3 DNA: TGTGCCAGCAGGGGGACAGGGGACGTCTACGAGCAGTACTTC

clone size: -
J gene: TRBJ2-1
D gene: -
V gene: TRBV19
CDR3 length: 16
CDR3 protein: CASSIGDVGSYNEQFF
CDR3 DNA: TGTGCCAGTAGTATAGGGGATGTGGGTTCCTACAATGAGCAGTTCTTC

clone size: -
J gene: TRBJ1-3
D gene: TRBD1
V gene: TRBV6-6
CDR3 length: 15
CDR3 protein: CASSFTGGDGNTIYF
CDR3 DNA: TGTGCCAGCAGTTTCACAGGGGGCGATGGAAACACCATATATTTT

clone size: -
J gene: TRBJ2-7
D gene: TRBD2
V gene: TRBV2
CDR3 length: 14
CDR3 protein: CASSVIAGGPEQYF
CDR3 DNA: TGTGCCAGCAGTGTGATAGCGGGAGGGCCCGAGCAGTACTTC

clone size: -
J gene: TRBJ2-1
D gene: TRBD2
V gene: TRBV5-1
CDR3 length: 17
CDR3 protein: CASSLAGLAGVYNEQFF
CDR3 DNA: TGCGCCAGCAGCTTGGCGGGACTAGCGGGAGTCTACAATGAGCAGTTCTTC

clone size: -
J gene: TRBJ2-3
D gene: TRBD1
V gene: TRBV7-3
CDR3 length: 14
CDR3 protein: CASSSRQGTDTQYF
CDR3 DNA: TGTGCCAGCAGCTCCCGACAGGGAACAGATACGCAGTATTTT

clone size: -
J gene: TRBJ1-1
D gene: TRBD1
V gene: TRBV5-1
CDR3 length: 14
CDR3 protein: CASSGDRVNTEAFF
CDR3 DNA: TGCGCCAGCAGCGGAGACAGGGTGAACACTGAAGCTTTCTTT

clone size: -
J gene: TRBJ2-6
D gene: -
V gene: TRBV7-8
CDR3 length: 16
CDR3 protein: CASSLAGSSGANVLTF
CDR3 DNA: TGTGCCAGCAGCTTAGCGGGAAGCTCTGGGGCCAACGTCCTGACTTTC

clone size: -
J gene: TRBJ1-4
D gene: -
V gene: TRBV7-2
CDR3 length: 12
CDR3 protein: CASSSPTGVLFF
CDR3 DNA: TGTGCCAGCAGCTCGCCGACCGGGGTACTGTTTTTT

clone size: -
J gene: TRBJ2-3
D gene: TRBD2
V gene: TRBV7-8
CDR3 length: 15
CDR3 protein: CASTAVAGHTDTQYF
CDR3 DNA: TGTGCCAGCACCGCTGTAGCGGGACACACAGATACGCAGTATTTT

clone size: -
J gene: TRBJ1-5
D gene: -
V gene: TRBV6-4
CDR3 length: 14
CDR3 protein: CASSDGWGPQPQHF
CDR3 DNA: TGTGCCAGCAGTGACGGTTGGGGTCCTCAGCCCCAGCATTTT

clone size: once
J gene: TRBJ1-1
D gene: TRBD1
V gene: TRBV12-5
CDR3 length: 17
CDR3 protein: CASGLSPKTGGDTEAFF
CDR3 DNA: TGTGCTAGTGGTTTGTCACCTAAAACAGGGGGAGATACTGAAGCTTTCTTT

clone size: -
J gene: TRBJ2-7
D gene: TRBD1
V gene: TRBV7-2
CDR3 length: 13
CDR3 protein: CASSLGTAYEQYF
CDR3 DNA: TGTGCCAGCAGCTTGGGGACAGCCTACGAGCAGTACTTC

clone size: -
J gene: TRBJ1-2
D gene: -
V gene: TRBV5-1
CDR3 length: 12
CDR3 protein: CASSLSRRGYTF
CDR3 DNA: TGCGCCAGCAGCTTGTCACGCCGTGGCTACACCTTC

clone size: -
J gene: TRBJ2-3
D gene: -
V gene: TRBV28
CDR3 length: 15
CDR3 protein: CASGDGGGGTDTQYF
CDR3 DNA: TGTGCCAGCGGGGATGGGGGTGGGGGCACAGATACGCAGTATTTT

clone size: -
J gene: TRBJ1-5
D gene: TRBD1
V gene: TRBV28
CDR3 length: 17
CDR3 protein: CASSPKGTGGLNQPQHF
CDR3 DNA: TGTGCCAGCAGCCCAAAGGGGACAGGGGGCCTCAATCAGCCCCAGCATTTT

clone size: -
J gene: TRBJ2-2
D gene: TRBD2
V gene: TRBV28
CDR3 length: 18
CDR3 protein: CASSLPWSGRSKAGELFF
CDR3 DNA: TGTGCCAGCAGTTTACCTTGGAGCGGGAGAAGTAAGGCCGGGGAGCTGTTTTTT

clone size: -
J gene: TRBJ2-1
D gene: -
V gene: TRBV6-6
CDR3 length: 15
CDR3 protein: CASSYVTGAYNEQFF
CDR3 DNA: TGTGCCAGCAGTTACGTGACAGGTGCCTACAATGAGCAGTTCTTC

clone size: -
J gene: TRBJ1-4
D gene: TRBD1
V gene: TRBV2
CDR3 length: 14
CDR3 protein: CASRQGSANEKLFF
CDR3 DNA: TGTGCCAGCCGACAGGGCTCAGCTAATGAAAAACTGTTTTTT

clone size: -
J gene: TRBJ2-5
D gene: -
V gene: TRBV2
CDR3 length: 16
CDR3 protein: CASSESRAGYQETQYF
CDR3 DNA: TGTGCCAGCAGTGAGTCCCGGGCGGGGTACCAAGAGACCCAGTACTTC

clone size: -
J gene: TRBJ2-7
D gene: TRBD2
V gene: TRBV5-1
CDR3 length: 15
CDR3 protein: CASSLEAGGPHEQYF
CDR3 DNA: TGCGCCAGCAGCTTGGAGGCGGGAGGGCCGCACGAGCAGTACTTC

clone size: -
J gene: TRBJ2-5
D gene: TRBD2
V gene: TRBV9
CDR3 length: 16
CDR3 protein: CASSLGTSGAQETQYF
CDR3 DNA: TGTGCCAGCAGCTTAGGGACTAGCGGAGCCCAAGAGACCCAGTACTTC

clone size: -
J gene: TRBJ1-1
D gene: -
V gene: TRBV2
CDR3 length: 14
CDR3 protein: CASRTTGSGTEAFF
CDR3 DNA: TGTGCCAGCAGAACCACAGGGTCAGGCACTGAAGCTTTCTTT

clone size: once
J gene: TRBJ1-1
D gene: -
V gene: TRBV2
CDR3 length: 13
CDR3 protein: CASRRSGTPKAFF
CDR3 DNA: TGTGCCAGCAGACGAAGCGGGACACCCAAAGCTTTCTTT

clone size: -
J gene: TRBJ1-3
D gene: -
V gene: TRBV5-6
CDR3 length: 15
CDR3 protein: CASSLLDGSGNTIYF
CDR3 DNA: TGTGCCAGCAGCCTTTTAGATGGCTCTGGAAACACCATATATTTT

clone size: -
J gene: TRBJ1-1
D gene: -
V gene: TRBV5-1
CDR3 length: 14
CDR3 protein: CASSVDGDLPEAFF
CDR3 DNA: TGCGCCAGCAGCGTGGACGGCGATTTGCCTGAAGCTTTCTTT

clone size: -
J gene: TRBJ2-1
D gene: TRBD1
V gene: TRBV5-1
CDR3 length: 14
CDR3 protein: CASSADRGDNEQFF
CDR3 DNA: TGCGCCAGCAGCGCCGACAGGGGTGACAATGAGCAGTTCTTC

clone size: -
J gene: TRBJ2-3
D gene: TRBD2
V gene: TRBV27
CDR3 length: 18
CDR3 protein: CASSSMLLAGRILNTQYF
CDR3 DNA: TGTGCCAGCAGTTCGATGCTACTAGCGGGTAGGATCTTGAATACGCAGTATTTT

clone size: -
J gene: TRBJ2-5
D gene: -
V gene: TRBV7-9
CDR3 length: 16
CDR3 protein: CASSLALQSGLETQYF
CDR3 DNA: TGTGCCAGCAGCTTAGCTCTGCAGTCAGGCCTCGAGACCCAGTACTTC

clone size: -
J gene: TRBJ1-1
D gene: -
V gene: TRBV5-1
CDR3 length: 14
CDR3 protein: CASSQTSMNTEAFF
CDR3 DNA: TGCGCCAGCAGCCAAACATCGATGAACACTGAAGCTTTCTTT

clone size: -
J gene: TRBJ2-1
D gene: -
V gene: TRBV6-4
CDR3 length: 11
CDR3 protein: CASRGDGKQFF
CDR3 DNA: TGTGCCAGCAGAGGAGACGGTAAGCAGTTCTTC

clone size: -
J gene: TRBJ2-2
D gene: TRBD2
V gene: TRBV11-2
CDR3 length: 15
CDR3 protein: CASSIQAGGSGELFF
CDR3 DNA: TGTGCCAGCAGCATCCAAGCGGGAGGATCCGGGGAGCTGTTTTTT

clone size: -
J gene: TRBJ2-7
D gene: -
V gene: TRBV11-3
CDR3 length: 14
CDR3 protein: CASSLGTRSYEQYF
CDR3 DNA: TGTGCCAGCAGCTTGGGGACCCGCTCCTACGAGCAGTACTTC

clone size: -
J gene: TRBJ2-2
D gene: TRBD2
V gene: TRBV6-1
CDR3 length: 20
CDR3 protein: CASSENPVPWTSGGRGELFF
CDR3 DNA: TGTGCCAGCAGTGAAAATCCCGTCCCATGGACTAGCGGAGGGAGGGGGGAGCTGTTTTTT

clone size: -
J gene: TRBJ2-3
D gene: -
V gene: TRBV2
CDR3 length: 16
CDR3 protein: CASSVRGTDSTDTQYF
CDR3 DNA: TGTGCCAGCAGTGTTCGGGGGACGGATAGCACAGATACGCAGTATTTT

clone size: -
J gene: TRBJ2-1
D gene: -
V gene: TRBV28
CDR3 length: 16
CDR3 protein: CASTPRATSSYNEQFF
CDR3 DNA: TGTGCCAGCACCCCGCGGGCCACGAGCTCCTACAATGAGCAGTTCTTC

clone size: -
J gene: TRBJ2-7
D gene: TRBD2
V gene: TRBV9
CDR3 length: 15
CDR3 protein: CASSPSGRAFYEQYF
CDR3 DNA: TGTGCCAGCAGCCCCAGCGGGAGGGCCTTCTACGAGCAGTACTTC

clone size: -
J gene: TRBJ1-1
D gene: -
V gene: TRBV18
CDR3 length: 15
CDR3 protein: CASSPPNFGHTEAFF
CDR3 DNA: TGTGCCAGCTCACCACCTAATTTTGGGCACACTGAAGCTTTCTTT

clone size: -
J gene: TRBJ2-2
D gene: TRBD1
V gene: TRBV28
CDR3 length: 15
CDR3 protein: CASSLGGTGTGELFF
CDR3 DNA: TGTGCCAGCAGTTTAGGAGGGACAGGCACCGGGGAGCTGTTTTTT

clone size: -
J gene: TRBJ2-7
D gene: -
V gene: TRBV11-2
CDR3 length: 14
CDR3 protein: CASSWQVPAYEQYF
CDR3 DNA: TGTGCCAGCAGCTGGCAGGTACCCGCCTACGAGCAGTACTTC

clone size: -
J gene: TRBJ2-1
D gene: TRBD2
V gene: TRBV5-1
CDR3 length: 15
CDR3 protein: CASSLSVRREGEQFF
CDR3 DNA: TGCGCCAGCAGCTTGTCCGTCAGGCGGGAGGGTGAGCAGTTCTTC